The 10 T cell receptor beta chains reported below all come from one sample, sequenced in a study of beta chain features in type 1 diabetes. Findings of the study overall: Patients with Type 1 diabetes showed moderately but significantly shorter TCRB CDR3s in all four CD4+ subsets.

The whole isolated RNA underwent reverse transcription, so sequencing captured expressed TCRB transcripts. The data were produced by immunoSEQ multiplex PCR, yet TCRdb's version contains in-frame clones alone and is incomplete. Of around 250,000 clones in the sample, 11% to 15% were seen once. No antigen has been assigned to these receptors. The sequenced sample consisted of naive CD4+ T cells from blood. The receptors stem from a young man with type 1 diabetes.

The table lists this clone with a few counts. The chain carries TRBV5-1 and TRBJ2-2; TRBD2 aligns across 10 bases. CDR1 is SGHRS, CDR2 YFSETQ, per germline. V gave up 3 bases and J gave up 6 bases; unmatched junction bases: 5. This CDR3 spans 15 amino acids. The CDR3 DNA sequence: TGCGCCAGCAGCTCAGGACTAGCGGAGGCCGGGGAGCTGTTTTTT. Protein: CASSSGLAEAGELFF.

This clone was seen only a few times. The chain employs TRBV11-2 and TRBJ2-7; the D gene is possibly TRBD1 (6 bases). The V gene's germline CDR1 is SGHAT and CDR2 FQNNGV. The CDR3 sequence is 14 residues long. The V end was cut by 2 bases, the J end by 1 base, with 9 bases between. This CDR3 reads CASSLQGWSYEQYF. CDR3 sequence (DNA): TGTGCCAGCAGCTTACAGGGGTGGTCCTACGAGCAGTACTTC.

This clone came up a few times. The V and J genes are TRBV19 and TRBJ2-2; tentatively, D is TRBD1 (5 bases). Germline-derived CDR1 and CDR2 are LNHDA and SQIVND (reference sequence). V was trimmed by 9 bases and J by 4 bases, leaving 18 bases between them. This CDR3 spans 15 amino acids. The CDR3 spells CASNPGLAVTGELFF. CDR3 nucleotides: TGTGCCAGCAACCCAGGGCTGGCGGTCACCGGGGAGCTGTTTTTT. Supplemented by reference TRBV19 and TRBJ2-2, the full variable domain reads DGGITQSPKYLFRKEGQNVTLSCEQNLNHDAMYWYRQDPGQGLRLIYYSQIVNDFQKGDIAEGYSVSREKKESFPLTVTSAQKNPTAFYLCASNPGLAVTGELFFGEGSRLTVL.

The J gene is TRBJ2-1, the V gene TRBV19, with 12 bases fitting TRBD2. Germline V CDR1 and CDR2: LNHDA, SQIVND (reference sequence). J was trimmed by 2 bases and V by 4 bases; bases with no gene match: 12. The CDR3 has 19 amino acids. The CDR3 bases are TGTGCCAGTAGTAAGGAAGGACTAGCGGGGTCCTCTACCTACAATGAGCAGTTCTTC. Its translation: CASSKEGLAGSSTYNEQFF.

This clone has a handful of counts. This chain connects TRBV5-6 to TRBJ1-1, with TRBD1 identical over 8 bases. The germline V gene has CDR1 SGHDT and CDR2 YYEEEE. This CDR3 comprises 14 residues. With 0 bases clipped from V and 10 bases from J, the junction kept 8 bases outside the gene matches. The CDR3 is CASSLDGRGLGAFF. The CDR3 nucleotides read TGTGCCAGCAGCTTGGATGGCAGGGGGCTGGGAGCTTTCTTT.

This clone was recorded a few times. J is TRBJ1-5 and V is TRBV19, with 9 bases lining up with TRBD1. CDR1 and CDR2 from the germline V gene are LNHDA and SQIVND (reference sequence). J was trimmed by 1 base and V by 6 bases; bases with no gene match: 4. The CDR3 consists of 15 residues. The CDR3 nucleotides read TGTGCCAGTAGCCCGGGACAGGGCAGCAATCAGCCCCAGCATTTT. Encoded protein: CASSPGQGSNQPQHF.

V and J are TRBV7-9 and TRBJ1-4; D is perhaps TRBD1 (5 bases). Trimming stripped 6 bases from V and 7 bases from J, with 12 bases between. The CDR3 is 13 residues long. Germline V gene sequence: CDR1 SEHNR, CDR2 FQNEAQ (reference sequence). Here the CDR3 reads CASRLSRGEKLFF. DNA for the CDR3: TGTGCCAGCAGGTTGTCTAGGGGTGAAAAACTGTTTTTT.

This rearrangement joins TRBV9 to TRBJ2-3, with 7 bases identical to TRBD2. The CDR3 runs to 16 residues. Germline loops: CDR1 SGDLS, CDR2 YYNGEE. V was clipped by 3 bases and J by 2 bases; unmatched bases: 9. The CDR3 spells CASSGDAGVLTDTQYF. CDR3 DNA: TGTGCCAGCAGCGGGGACGCGGGGGTACTCACAGATACGCAGTATTTT.

The gene calls are TRBV29-1 and TRBJ2-1; 7 nucleotides agree with TRBD2. CDR3 length: 14 residues. Germline V lookup: CDR1 SQVTM, CDR2 ANQGSEA. V lost 5 bases and J lost 3; bases outside the gene matches: 7. CDR3 region: CSVTPLANYNEQFF. In nucleotides, the CDR3 is TGCAGCGTTACACCACTAGCGAACTACAATGAGCAGTTCTTC.

This clone has a handful of counts. The chain couples TRBV6-6 to TRBJ2-7; tentatively, D is TRBD2 (6 bases). The CDR3 runs 14 residues. Germline V gene sequence: CDR1 MNHNY, CDR2 SVGAGI (reference sequence). Between the trimmed V and J ends, which lost 2 bases and 2 bases, there was a span of 10 bases. Here the CDR3 DNA reads TGTGCCAGCAGTTACGCGGGATCTCCCTACGAGCAGTACTTC. It codes for CASSYAGSPYEQYF.